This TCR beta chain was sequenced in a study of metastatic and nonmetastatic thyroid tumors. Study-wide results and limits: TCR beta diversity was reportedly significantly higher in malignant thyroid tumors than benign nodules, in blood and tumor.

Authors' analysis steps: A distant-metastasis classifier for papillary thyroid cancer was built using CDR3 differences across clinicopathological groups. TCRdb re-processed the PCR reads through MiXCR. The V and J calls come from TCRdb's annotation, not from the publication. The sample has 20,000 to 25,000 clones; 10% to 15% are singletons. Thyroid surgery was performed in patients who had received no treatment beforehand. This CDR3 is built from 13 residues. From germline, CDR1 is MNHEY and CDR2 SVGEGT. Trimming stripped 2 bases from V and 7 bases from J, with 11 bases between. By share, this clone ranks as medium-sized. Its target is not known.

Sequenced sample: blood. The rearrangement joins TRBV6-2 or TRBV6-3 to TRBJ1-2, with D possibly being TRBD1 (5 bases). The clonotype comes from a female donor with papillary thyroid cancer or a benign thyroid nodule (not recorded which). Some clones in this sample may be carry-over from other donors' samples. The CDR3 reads CASSYGGMSGYTF. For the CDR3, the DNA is TGTGCCAGCAGTTACGGGGGGATGAGTGGCTACACCTTC.